Included here is one T cell receptor beta chain sequence, with context. Germline loops: CDR1 MRHNA, CDR2 SNTAGT. V gave up 6 bases and J gave up 0 bases, with 15 bases separating them. CDR3 length: 16 amino acids. The data were obtained in a study of T cell changes during pregnancy in multiple sclerosis. Only in-frame clones appear in the TCRdb table, and some are missing; sequencing was by immunoSEQ multiplex PCR. The top ten hold around 0.5% of the sample, which has roughly 76,000 clones, about nine tenths seen once. This sequence was found in a female donor with multiple sclerosis, enrolled in a pregnancy study. Here the sequenced sample was CD4+ T cells from peripheral blood mononuclear cells, taken in the second trimester of pregnancy. This sequence joins TRBV6-4 and TRBJ1-5; D is uncertain. CDR3 DNA: TGTGCCAGCAGGGATGACTTAATTTATAGCAATCAGCCCCAGCATTTT. Translating gives CASRDDLIYSNQPQHF.